This T cell receptor (beta chain) stems from a study of control samples from healthy donors and cancer patients. The CDR3 is 15 amino acids. Trimming shortened V by 3 bases and J by 5 bases, and 11 bases separated the two germline ends. Germline V gene data show CDR1 as MDHEN and CDR2 as SYDVKM. Sequenced by immunoSEQ multiplex PCR; TCRdb stores in-frame clones only, minus some. The sample contains under 200,000 clones, around 95% of which appear only once. Sequenced: blood. The V gene is TRBV28, the J gene TRBJ1-6; a possible D gene is TRBD1 (5 bases). The source of this sequence is a woman in her fifties or sixties in good health. The CDR3 DNA reads as TGTGCCAGCAGTTTCCGGGGCAGACATAATTCACCCCTCCACTTT. Translation: CASSFRGRHNSPLHF.